This T cell receptor beta chain was captured in a study of blood T cell repertoires in COVID-19. V dropped 3 bases and J dropped 8; count of bases not matched to a gene: 5. Looked up from germline, CDR1 is KGHDR and CDR2 is SFDVKD. This CDR3 spans 13 amino acids. Libraries were prepared by immunoSEQ multiplex PCR; TCRdb keeps only in-frame clonotypes and omits some of them. The profile shows 200,000 or so clones, approximately 80% of them singletons. The chain joins TRBV24-1 to TRBJ1-2; 7 nucleotides line up with TRBD1. The receptor's source is a human donor with acute or convalescent COVID-19. The donor label of this sample is uncertain. The sample taken for sequencing was peripheral blood. The CDR3 DNA is TGTGCCACCAGTGATGCGACAGGGAACGGCTACACCTTC. It specifies CATSDATGNGYTF.